This TCR beta chain comes out of a study of radiotherapy plus CTLA-4 blockade in lung cancer. About this clone: The antigen remains unidentified.

Regarding the study as a whole: Among blood TCR repertoires after radiotherapy plus ipilimumab, tumor-derived clones expanded.

The V and J ends lost 6 bases and 2 bases, in that order; junction bases with no gene match: 6. The CDR3 is 15 amino acids. Germline V CDR1 and CDR2: SNHLY, FYNNEI. TCRdb's copy holds only in-frame clones and misses some; the assay was immunoSEQ multiplex PCR. The sample lists about 88,000 clones, around 72% seen once, with more than 13% in the top ten. This TCR came from a human donor with non-small cell lung cancer that progressed on radiotherapy plus ipilimumab. The material sequenced was peripheral blood, taken from a patient treated with radiotherapy plus ipilimumab. The chain recombines TRBV2 with TRBJ1-4, with 7 positions matching TRBD1. The CDR3 bases are TGTGCCAGCAGAGTACAGGGGTTGACTAATGAAAAACTGTTTTTT. This translates into CASRVQGLTNEKLFF.